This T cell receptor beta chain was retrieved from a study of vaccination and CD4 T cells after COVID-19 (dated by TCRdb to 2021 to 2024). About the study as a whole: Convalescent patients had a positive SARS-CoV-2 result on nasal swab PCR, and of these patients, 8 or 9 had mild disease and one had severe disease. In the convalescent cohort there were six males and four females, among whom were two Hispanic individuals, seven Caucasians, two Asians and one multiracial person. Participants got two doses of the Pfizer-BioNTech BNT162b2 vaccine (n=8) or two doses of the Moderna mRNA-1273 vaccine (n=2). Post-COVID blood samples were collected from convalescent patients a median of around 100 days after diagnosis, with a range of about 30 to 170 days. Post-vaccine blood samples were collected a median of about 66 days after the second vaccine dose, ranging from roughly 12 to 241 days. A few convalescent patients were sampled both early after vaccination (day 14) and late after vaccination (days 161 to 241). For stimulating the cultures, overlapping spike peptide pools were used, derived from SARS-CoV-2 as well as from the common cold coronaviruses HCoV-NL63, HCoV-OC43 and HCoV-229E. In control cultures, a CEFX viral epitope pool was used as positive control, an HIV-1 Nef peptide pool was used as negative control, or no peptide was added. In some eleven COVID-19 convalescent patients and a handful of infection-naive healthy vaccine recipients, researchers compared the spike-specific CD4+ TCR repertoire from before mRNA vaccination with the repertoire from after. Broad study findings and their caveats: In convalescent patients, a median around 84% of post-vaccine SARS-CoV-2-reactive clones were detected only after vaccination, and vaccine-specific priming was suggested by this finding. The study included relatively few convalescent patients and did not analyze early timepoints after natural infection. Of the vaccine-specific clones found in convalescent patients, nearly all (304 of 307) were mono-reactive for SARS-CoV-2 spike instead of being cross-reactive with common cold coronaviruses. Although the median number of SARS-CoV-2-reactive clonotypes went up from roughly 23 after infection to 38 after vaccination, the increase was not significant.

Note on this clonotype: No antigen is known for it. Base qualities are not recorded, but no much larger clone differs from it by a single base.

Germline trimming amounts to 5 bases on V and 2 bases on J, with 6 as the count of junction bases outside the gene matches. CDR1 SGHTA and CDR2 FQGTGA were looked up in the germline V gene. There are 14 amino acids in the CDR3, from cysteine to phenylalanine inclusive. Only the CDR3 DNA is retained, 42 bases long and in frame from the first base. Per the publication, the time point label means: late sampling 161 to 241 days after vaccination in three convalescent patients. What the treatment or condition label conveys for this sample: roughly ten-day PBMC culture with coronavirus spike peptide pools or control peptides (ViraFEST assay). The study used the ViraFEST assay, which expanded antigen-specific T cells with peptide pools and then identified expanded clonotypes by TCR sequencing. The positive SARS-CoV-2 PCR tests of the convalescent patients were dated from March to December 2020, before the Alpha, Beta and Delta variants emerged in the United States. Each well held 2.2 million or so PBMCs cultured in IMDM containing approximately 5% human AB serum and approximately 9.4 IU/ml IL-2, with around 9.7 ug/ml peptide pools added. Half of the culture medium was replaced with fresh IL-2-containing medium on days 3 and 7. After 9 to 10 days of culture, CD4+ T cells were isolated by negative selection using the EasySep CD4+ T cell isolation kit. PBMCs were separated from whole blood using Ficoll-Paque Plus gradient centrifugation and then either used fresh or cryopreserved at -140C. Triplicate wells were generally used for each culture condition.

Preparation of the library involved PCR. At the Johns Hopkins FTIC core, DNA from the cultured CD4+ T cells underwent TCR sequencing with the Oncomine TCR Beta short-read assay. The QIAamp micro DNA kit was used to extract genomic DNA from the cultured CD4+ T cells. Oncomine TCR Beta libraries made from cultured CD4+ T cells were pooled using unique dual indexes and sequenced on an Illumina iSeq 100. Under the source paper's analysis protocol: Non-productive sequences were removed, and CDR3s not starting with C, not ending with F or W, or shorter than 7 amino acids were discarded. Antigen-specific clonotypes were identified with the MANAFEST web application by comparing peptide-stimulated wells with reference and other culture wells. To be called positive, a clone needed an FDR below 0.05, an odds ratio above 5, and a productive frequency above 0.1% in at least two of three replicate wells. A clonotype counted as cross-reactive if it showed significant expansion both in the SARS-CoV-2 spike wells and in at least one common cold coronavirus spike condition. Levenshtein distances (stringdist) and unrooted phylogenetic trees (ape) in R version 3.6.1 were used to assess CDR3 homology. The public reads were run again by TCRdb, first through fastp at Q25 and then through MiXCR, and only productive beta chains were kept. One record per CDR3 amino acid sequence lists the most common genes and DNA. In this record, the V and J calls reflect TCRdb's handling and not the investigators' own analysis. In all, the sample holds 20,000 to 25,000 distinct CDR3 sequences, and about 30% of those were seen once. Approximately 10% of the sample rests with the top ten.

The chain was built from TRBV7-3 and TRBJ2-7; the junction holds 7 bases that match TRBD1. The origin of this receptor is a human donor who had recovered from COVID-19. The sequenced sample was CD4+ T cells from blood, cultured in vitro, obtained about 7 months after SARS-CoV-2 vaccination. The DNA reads TGTGCCAGCAGCGGAAGGGACAGAGCCTACGAGCAGTACTTC. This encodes CASSGRDRAYEQYF.